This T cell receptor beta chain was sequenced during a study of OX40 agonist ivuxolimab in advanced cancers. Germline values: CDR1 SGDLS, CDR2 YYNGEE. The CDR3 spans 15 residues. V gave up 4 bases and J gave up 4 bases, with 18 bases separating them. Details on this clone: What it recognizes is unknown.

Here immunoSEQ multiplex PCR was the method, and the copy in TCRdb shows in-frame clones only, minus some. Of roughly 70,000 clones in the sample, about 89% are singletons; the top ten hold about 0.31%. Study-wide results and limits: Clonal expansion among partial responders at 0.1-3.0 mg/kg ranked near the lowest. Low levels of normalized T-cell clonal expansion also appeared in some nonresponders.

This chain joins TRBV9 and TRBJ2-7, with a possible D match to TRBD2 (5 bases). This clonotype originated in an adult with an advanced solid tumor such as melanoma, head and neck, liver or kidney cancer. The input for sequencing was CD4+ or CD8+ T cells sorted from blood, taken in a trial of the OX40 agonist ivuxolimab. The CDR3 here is CASSPQPVGGYEQYF. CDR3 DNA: TGTGCCAGCAGCCCCCAGCCCGTCGGCGGGTACGAGCAGTACTTC. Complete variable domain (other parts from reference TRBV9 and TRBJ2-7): DSGVTQTPKHLITATGQRVTLRCSPRSGDLSVYWYQQSLDQGLQFLIQYYNGEERAKGNILERFSAQQFPDLHSELNLSSLELGDSALYFCASSPQPVGGYEQYFGPGTRLTVT.